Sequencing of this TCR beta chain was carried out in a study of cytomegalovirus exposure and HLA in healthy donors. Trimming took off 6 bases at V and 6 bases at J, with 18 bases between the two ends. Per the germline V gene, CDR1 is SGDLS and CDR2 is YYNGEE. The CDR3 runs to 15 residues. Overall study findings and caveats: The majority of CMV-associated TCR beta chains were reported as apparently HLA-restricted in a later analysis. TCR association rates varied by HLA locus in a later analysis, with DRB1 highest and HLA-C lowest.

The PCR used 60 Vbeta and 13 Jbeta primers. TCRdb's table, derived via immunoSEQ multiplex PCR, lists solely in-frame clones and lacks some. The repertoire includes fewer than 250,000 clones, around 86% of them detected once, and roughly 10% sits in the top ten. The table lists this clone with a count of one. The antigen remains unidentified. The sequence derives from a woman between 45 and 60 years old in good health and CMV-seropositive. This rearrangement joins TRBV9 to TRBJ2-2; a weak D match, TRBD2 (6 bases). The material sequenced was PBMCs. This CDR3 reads CASTGGEGQSGELFF. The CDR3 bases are TGTGCCAGCACTGGCGGGGAAGGTCAATCCGGGGAGCTGTTTTTT.